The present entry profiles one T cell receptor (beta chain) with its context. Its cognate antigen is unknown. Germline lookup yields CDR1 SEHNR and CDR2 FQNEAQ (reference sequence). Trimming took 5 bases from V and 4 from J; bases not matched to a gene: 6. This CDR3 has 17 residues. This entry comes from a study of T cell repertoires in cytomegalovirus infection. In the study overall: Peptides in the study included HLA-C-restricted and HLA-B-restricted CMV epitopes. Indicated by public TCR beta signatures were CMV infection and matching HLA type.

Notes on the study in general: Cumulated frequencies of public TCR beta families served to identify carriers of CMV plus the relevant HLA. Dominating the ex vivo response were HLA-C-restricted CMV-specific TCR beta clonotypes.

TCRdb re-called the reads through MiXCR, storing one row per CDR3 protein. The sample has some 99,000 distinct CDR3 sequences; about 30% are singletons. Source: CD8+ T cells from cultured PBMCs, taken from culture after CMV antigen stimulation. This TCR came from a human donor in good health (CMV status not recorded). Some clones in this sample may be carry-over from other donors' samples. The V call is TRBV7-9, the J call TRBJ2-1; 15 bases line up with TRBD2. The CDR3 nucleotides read TGTGCCAGCAGCGCAACCGGGACTAGCGGGGGGTACAATGAGCAGTTCTTC. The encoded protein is CASSATGTSGGYNEQFF.